Listed below are T cell receptor beta chains from one sample, sequenced in a study of regulatory T cells in long-lasting Graves disease. TCRdb reanalysed the multiplex PCR reads using MiXCR and keeps one entry per CDR3 protein. The table lists roughly 610,000 distinct CDR3 sequences, roughly 15% of them singletons, with around a sixth in the top ten. These same data were also listed under a study on T cells in Graves' hyperthyroidism and ophthalmopathy.

The specimen was peripheral blood mononuclear cells (PBMCs), collected at new diagnosis, from a patient treated with antithyroid drugs. Receptors originate from a woman between 25 and 40 years old with Graves disease. Each CDR3 is given with its conserved first and last residue. Fields, in order: clone size, V gene, D gene, J gene, CDR3 DNA, CDR3 protein. A D gene is named only where the DNA matches it firmly. Not all rows give a size; the values are once, few, many and, for expanded clones, a class.

>few|TRBV5-1|TRBD1|TRBJ2-7
TGCGCCAGCAGCTTTGATCTTGACAGGGGAGCCTACGAGCAGTACTTC
CASSFDLDRGAYEQYF
>NA|TRBV7-2|NA|TRBJ2-7
TGTGCCAGCAGCTCCATAAACTCCTACGAGCAGTACTTC
CASSSINSYEQYF
>NA|TRBV9|TRBD1|TRBJ2-1
TGTGCCAGCAGCCCACGACAGGGGGGACTCAATGAGCAGTTCTTC
CASSPRQGGLNEQFF
>many|TRBV2|TRBD1|TRBJ2-2
TGTGCCAGTCACGGGACAGACGCGAACACCGGGGAGCTGTTTTTT
CASHGTDANTGELFF
>many|TRBV28|NA|TRBJ2-1
TGTGCCAGTCAACCCCGGGACCTACGTTTCAATGAGCAGTTCTTC
CASQPRDLRFNEQFF
>many|TRBV29-1|NA|TRBJ2-1
TGCAGCGTTGAGCTCTCCTACAATGAGCAGTTCTTC
CSVELSYNEQFF
>NA|TRBV6-5|NA|TRBJ2-7
TGTGCCAGCAGTTACGGGTTCTCAGGGCAGTACTTC
CASSYGFSGQYF
>few|TRBV7-8|NA|TRBJ2-7
TGTGCCAGCAGCGGAAGTAGCTCCTACGAGCAGTACTTC
CASSGSSSYEQYF
>NA|TRBV11-2|TRBD1|TRBJ2-2
TGTGCCAGCAGCCGACAGGGTGGCACCGGGGTGCTGTTTTTT
CASSRQGGTGVLFF
>many|TRBV6-2/TRBV6-3|TRBD1|TRBJ1-5
TGTGCCAGCAGTTACCATATCAACCCCGGACAGGGGAATCCCCAGCATTTT
CASSYHINPGQGNPQHF
>many|TRBV20-1|TRBD1|TRBJ2-1
TGCAGTGCTAGCTACTACGAGGGGGCCAATGAGCAGTTCTTC
CSASYYEGANEQFF
>many|TRBV2|NA|TRBJ1-2
TGTGCCAGCAGTGAAACGGGGACCAACTATGGCTACACCTTC
CASSETGTNYGYTF
>NA|TRBV5-1|TRBD1|TRBJ2-3
TGCGCCAGCAGCTTCGTCCTACTCCGGGACAGGGATACGCAGTATTTT
CASSFVLLRDRDTQYF
>many|TRBV12-3/TRBV12-4|NA|TRBJ1-4
TGTGCCAGCACCCCGCACAGGGATTCCCGTGAAAAACTGTTTTTT
CASTPHRDSREKLFF
>many|TRBV30|NA|TRBJ2-7
TGTGCCTGGAGTGAGACGTCACGCGAGCAGTACTTC
CAWSETSREQYF